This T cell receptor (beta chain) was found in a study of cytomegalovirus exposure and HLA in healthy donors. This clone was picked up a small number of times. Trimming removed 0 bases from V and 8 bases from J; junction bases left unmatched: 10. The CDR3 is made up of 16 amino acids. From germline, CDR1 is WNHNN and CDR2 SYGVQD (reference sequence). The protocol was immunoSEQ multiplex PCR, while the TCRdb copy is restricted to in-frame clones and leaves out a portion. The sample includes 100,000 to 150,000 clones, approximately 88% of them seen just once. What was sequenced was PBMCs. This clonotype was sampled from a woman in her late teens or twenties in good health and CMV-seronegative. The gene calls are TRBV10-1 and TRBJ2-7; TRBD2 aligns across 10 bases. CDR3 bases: TGCGCCAGCAGTGAGTCACGGCTAGCGGGAGTACTCCAGCAGTACTTC. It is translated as CASSESRLAGVLQQYF.